The 15 T cell receptor beta chains presented below share a single source sample, sequenced in a study of PD-1 blockade in classical Hodgkin lymphoma. Every one of the patients relapsed after autologous stem cell transplantation (brentuximab vedotin exposure was variable). It was by magnetic negative selection that CD4+ T cells were purified from thawed PBMCs. TCRdb's table, derived via immunoSEQ multiplex PCR, lists solely in-frame clones and lacks some. In the table there are 30,000 or so clones, 65% to 90% of which are singletons. Here the sequenced sample was CD4+ T cells from blood, taken at baseline. These receptors originate from a human donor with classical Hodgkin lymphoma.

The chain is built from TRBV6-6 and TRBJ1-2; 9 nucleotides line up with TRBD1. Germline V CDR1 and CDR2: MNHNY, SVGAGI (reference sequence). The CDR3 covers 15 residues. J lost 7 bases, V lost 6 bases, and 12 bases had no gene match. CDR3 sequence (DNA): TGTGCCAGCAGGCGAGACGGACAGGGGTTGCGTGGCTACACCTTC. Amino acids: CASRRDGQGLRGYTF.

V gene TRBV10-3 combines with J gene TRBJ2-1; 13 bases are shared with TRBD2. The junction had 13 bases not matched to a gene; V was cut back by 7 bases and J by 7 bases. CDR1 ENHRY and CDR2 SYGVKD come from the germline V gene. The CDR3 has 17 amino acids. CDR3 loop: CAINGLAGDSYGNEQFF. The CDR3 DNA reads TGTGCCATCAACGGACTAGCGGGAGATAGTTATGGGAATGAGCAGTTCTTC.

The chain is built from TRBV30 and TRBJ2-7; no definite D call. Trimming removed 2 bases from V and 8 bases from J, with 10 bases in between. Germline V gives CDR1 GTSNPN, CDR2 SVGIG (reference sequence). This CDR3 is built from 11 residues. The CDR3 loop is CAWSTTAQQYF. The DNA of the CDR3 is TGTGCCTGGAGTACCACAGCCCAGCAGTACTTC.

The genes are TRBV7-2 and TRBJ1-3; 7 bases map to TRBD1. Trimming removed 0 bases from V and 0 bases from J; junction bases left unmatched: 5. The CDR3 totals 17 residues. Germline V gives CDR1 SGHTA, CDR2 FQGNSA. The CDR3 bases are TGTGCCAGCAGCTTAGCTACAGGGGTCCCCTCTGGAAACACCATATATTTT. This encodes CASSLATGVPSGNTIYF. The full variable domain, with the rest looked up from reference TRBV7-2 and TRBJ1-3, is GAGVSQSPSNKVTEKGKDVELRCDPISGHTALYWYRQSLGQGLEFLIYFQGNSAPDKSGLPSDRFSAERTGGSVSTLTIQRTQQEDSAVYLCASSLATGVPSGNTIYFGEGSWLTVV.

The chain links TRBV28 to TRBJ2-5, with D perhaps TRBD2 (6 bases). Germline loops: CDR1 MDHEN, CDR2 SYDVKM. V lost 7 bases and J 5 bases, leaving 8 bases between the germline ends. CDR3 size: 11 residues. In DNA, the CDR3 is TGTGCCAGCATAGGAGGGGAGACCCAGTACTTC. Its translation is CASIGGETQYF.

CDR3: CASSLGGLAGGSSSGANVLTF. CDR3 nucleotide sequence: TGTGCCAGCAGCTTAGGGGGACTAGCGGGAGGTTCCAGCTCTGGGGCCAACGTCCTGACTTTC. The chain employs TRBV13 and TRBJ2-6; TRBD2 agrees at 15 bases. This CDR3 contains 21 residues. V dropped 0 bases and J dropped 0; count of bases not matched to a gene: 6. Per germline, CDR1 PRHDT and CDR2 FYEKMQ (reference sequence).

In its sample, this clone was seen a few times. CDR3 protein: CASSEGPGRSGAFF. CDR3 nucleotide sequence: TGTGCCAGCAGTGAAGGGCCAGGGCGGTCGGGGGCTTTCTTT. This sequence joins TRBV2 and TRBJ1-1; tentative D call: TRBD1 (5 bases). The V end was cut by 1 base, the J end by 11 bases, with 17 bases between. The CDR3 runs to 14 residues. CDR1 is SNHLY and CDR2 is FYNNEI in the germline V gene.

The chain joins TRBV2 to TRBJ1-2, with TRBD1 matching over 10 bases. The germline CDR1 and CDR2 sequences are SNHLY and FYNNEI. The CDR3 sequence is 14 residues long. The junction had 12 bases not matched to a gene; V was cut back by 10 bases and J by 7 bases. This CDR3 is CATERGTGVSGYTF. The CDR3 DNA sequence: TGTGCCACCGAGAGAGGGACAGGGGTATCTGGCTACACCTTC.

CDR3 DNA: TGCGCCAGCAGCTTGGCCGTGACGGGCCAAGAGACCCAGTACTTC. It encodes CASSLAVTGQETQYF. This chain joins TRBV5-1 and TRBJ2-5; unclear D gene. The length of the CDR3 is 15 residues. Germline CDR1 SGHRS, CDR2 YFSETQ. Trimming left V 0 bases short and J 1 base short, with 10 bases between.

This chain joins TRBV5-1 and TRBJ1-4, with 7 nucleotides matching TRBD1. Germline V gene sequence: CDR1 SGHRS, CDR2 YFSETQ. This CDR3 is built from 15 residues. V lost 4 bases to trimming and J lost 3 bases; unmatched junction nucleotides: 6. The CDR3 sequence: CASSTQGGPNEKLFF. DNA for the CDR3: TGCGCCAGCAGCACGCAGGGGGGGCCTAATGAAAAACTGTTTTTT.

Only one count was recorded for this clone. V is TRBV6-1 and J is TRBJ1-2, with TRBD1 matching 9 bases. The CDR3 sequence is 13 residues long. Germline V lookup: CDR1 MNHNS, CDR2 SASEGT. V shed 6 bases and J 7 bases; nucleotides not matched to a gene: 6. CDR3: CASRTTGGSGYTF. CDR3 coding DNA: TGTGCCAGCAGGACGACAGGGGGTAGTGGCTACACCTTC.

The CDR3 DNA reads as TGTGCCAGCAGCTTATACGCGGGACACCTTTCCGGGGATGAAGCTTTCTTT. The encoded protein is CASSLYAGHLSGDEAFF. V usage is TRBV7-9 and J usage is TRBJ1-1; possible D gene TRBD1, 6 bases. This CDR3 has 17 amino acids. The germline V gene encodes CDR1 SEHNR and CDR2 FQNEAQ (reference sequence). V was trimmed by 2 bases and J by 7 bases, leaving 23 bases between them.

V and J are TRBV30 and TRBJ1-2; 9 bases align to TRBD1. The J segment lost 6 bases and the V segment lost 8 bases, leaving 10 bases of the junction unmatched. This CDR3 is 13 amino acids long. Germline-derived CDR1 and CDR2 are GTSNPN and SVGIG (reference sequence). The CDR3 sequence is CAGKRDRVNGYTF. CDR3 bases: TGTGCCGGGAAAAGGGACAGGGTGAATGGCTACACCTTC.

The chain carries TRBV25-1 and TRBJ2-5; D might be TRBD2 (5 bases). Germline V CDR1 and CDR2: MGHDK, SYGVNS. There are 14 residues in the CDR3. The V gene lost 4 bases and the J gene lost 4 bases, with 13 bases spanning the gap. The CDR3 DNA reads TGTGCCAGCAGTGTTCGGCGGGCGGGAGAGACCCAGTACTTC. This translates into CASSVRRAGETQYF.

J is TRBJ2-4 and V is TRBV4-1; 7 bases agree with TRBD1. The CDR3 is made up of 17 amino acids. Germline V gene data show CDR1 as MGHRA and CDR2 as YSYEKL. The junction had 7 bases not matched to a gene; V was cut back by 2 bases and J by 0 bases. CDR3 DNA: TGCGCCAGCAGCCAACCAGGGACAGTCATAGCCAAAAACATTCAGTACTTC. Its protein product is CASSQPGTVIAKNIQYF.